These 32 T cell receptor beta chains were sequenced from one sample in a study of somatic mutations in cytotoxic T cells in rheumatoid arthritis. Only in-frame clones appear in the TCRdb table, and some are missing; sequencing was by immunoSEQ multiplex PCR. The table has roughly 14,000 clones, 78% seen once. Sample: CD8+ T cells sorted from blood. The receptors shown here come from an adult with rheumatoid arthritis.

J is TRBJ2-3 and V is TRBV27; D is unclear. The CDR3 is 14 amino acids. CDR1 is MNHEY, CDR2 SMNVEV, per germline (reference sequence). The V and J ends lost 8 bases and 2 bases respectively, with 14 bases between them. The chain's CDR3 is CASGSGPSTDTQYF. In nucleotides, the CDR3 is TGTGCCAGCGGTTCTGGGCCCTCCACAGATACGCAGTATTTT.

The genes are TRBV28 and TRBJ1-1; a weak D match, TRBD1 (5 bases). The V gene lost 6 bases and the J gene lost 4 bases, with 9 bases spanning the gap. Per germline, CDR1 MDHEN and CDR2 SYDVKM. The CDR3 has 12 amino acids. CDR3 bases: TGTGCCAGCAGCTTGGGGGTCACTGAAGCTTTCTTT. This codes for CASSLGVTEAFF.

This chain uses TRBV6-5 with TRBJ1-1; no firm D call. CDR1 and CDR2 from the germline V gene are MNHEY and SVGAGI. CDR3 length equals 11 residues. V was pared by 8 bases and J by 5 bases, with 9 bases between. The CDR3 sequence: CASCLGTEAFF. The CDR3 DNA follows: TGTGCCAGCTGCTTGGGGACTGAAGCTTTCTTT.

By its share, this clone is medium-sized. The rearrangement uses TRBV2 and TRBJ2-5; TRBD2 aligns across 12 bases. The V gene's germline CDR1 is SNHLY and CDR2 FYNNEI. V was pared by 2 bases and J by 5 bases, with 18 bases of the junction left unmatched. The CDR3 runs to 20 residues. CDR3 DNA sequence: TGTGCCAGCAGTGAACCGGGAGGACTAGCGGGGATCGGCCCCGGGGAGACCCAGTACTTC. The encoded protein is CASSEPGGLAGIGPGETQYF.

V and J are TRBV28 and TRBJ1-1; D is unclear. Between the trimmed V and J ends, which lost 2 bases and 3 bases, there was a span of 4 bases. The CDR3 runs 12 residues. Looked up from germline, CDR1 is MDHEN and CDR2 is SYDVKM. CDR3 in amino acids: CASSLQDTEAFF. The DNA of the CDR3 is TGTGCCAGCAGTTTACAGGACACTGAAGCTTTCTTT.

This chain joins TRBV5-3 and TRBJ2-2; TRBD1 matches 9 bases. TRBV5-3 is annotated as an ORF whose role is uncertain. V trimming: 4 bases; J trimming: 3 bases; junction bases outside the gene matches: 16. CDR3 length equals 19 residues. The CDR3 is CARSESFLPGQGYTGELFF. Here the CDR3 DNA reads TGTGCCAGAAGCGAATCCTTCCTGCCGGGACAGGGCTACACCGGGGAGCTGTTTTTT.

J is TRBJ2-1 and V is TRBV19; 9 nucleotides align to TRBD2. This CDR3 spans 15 amino acids. Germline V gives CDR1 LNHDA, CDR2 SQIVND (reference sequence). V trimming: 1 base; J trimming: 3 bases; junction bases outside the gene matches: 1. CDR3 amino acids: CASSIGLADYNEQFF. CDR3 DNA: TGTGCCAGTAGTATAGGACTAGCGGACTACAATGAGCAGTTCTTC.

Only a few counts were recorded for this clone. This chain joins TRBV19 and TRBJ1-1; unclear D gene. The CDR3 runs 12 residues. The germline CDR1 and CDR2 sequences are LNHDA and SQIVND (reference sequence). Between the trimmed V and J ends, which lost 6 bases and 1 base, there was a span of 6 bases. Here the CDR3 DNA reads TGTGCCAGTAGGTTCGGGAACACTGAAGCTTTCTTT. Residues: CASRFGNTEAFF.

The chain has TRBV28 and TRBJ2-5; D gene unclear. Germline CDR1 and CDR2: MDHEN and SYDVKM. V was shortened by 5 bases and J by 1 base, with 8 bases between the two germline ends. CDR3 length: 13 residues. The CDR3 nucleotides are TGTGCCAGCAGTCCCCGGGTCCAAGAGACCCAGTACTTC. This sequence encodes CASSPRVQETQYF.

This clone was seen once. The chain couples TRBV12-5 to TRBJ1-2, with TRBD1 matching 9 bases. This CDR3 spans 19 amino acids. Trimming removed 2 bases from V and 6 bases from J; junction bases left unmatched: 19. Germline loops: CDR1 LGHNT, CDR2 FRNRAP. The CDR3 DNA is TGTGCTAGTGGTTTGAAACGCTCCCAAGGGGACAGGGTGCCCCATGGCTACACCTTC. This gives the protein CASGLKRSQGDRVPHGYTF.

This sequence joins TRBV28 and TRBJ2-1; D not resolved. This CDR3 region has 12 residues. Looked up from germline, CDR1 is MDHEN and CDR2 is SYDVKM. Trimming shortened V by 3 bases and J by 2 bases, and 2 bases separated the two germline ends. Here the CDR3 DNA reads TGTGCCAGCAGTTTGGCCTACAATGAGCAGTTCTTC. This translates into CASSLAYNEQFF. The complete variable domain, with remaining parts taken from reference TRBV28 and TRBJ2-1, reads DVKVTQSSRYLVKRTGEKVFLECVQDMDHENMFWYRQDPGLGLRLIYFSYDVKMKEKGDIPEGYSVSREKKERFSLILESASTNQTSMYLCASSLAYNEQFFGPGTRLTVL.

V is TRBV6-6 and J is TRBJ1-2; D gene uncertain. With 2 bases removed from V and 5 bases from J, the gap between germline ends came to 18 bases. From germline, CDR1 is MNHNY and CDR2 SVGAGI (reference sequence). The CDR3 extends over 16 amino acids. The chain's CDR3 is CASSYLREANRYGYTF. In DNA form, the CDR3 reads TGTGCCAGCAGTTACCTTCGGGAGGCGAATAGATATGGCTACACCTTC.

This clone was observed a handful of times. This chain connects TRBV28 to TRBJ1-2; 7 bases agree with TRBD1. The CDR3 runs 13 residues. The ends lost 7 bases at V and 2 bases at J; junction bases unmatched: 4. The germline V gene encodes CDR1 MDHEN and CDR2 SYDVKM. The CDR3 sequence: CASTVTGNYGYTF. DNA of the CDR3: TGTGCCAGCACCGTGACAGGGAACTATGGCTACACCTTC.

This sequence joins TRBV30 and TRBJ1-4; a weak D match, TRBD1 (5 bases). The length of the CDR3 is 14 residues. Trimming pared 2 bases from V and 8 bases from J, leaving 15 bases between. The germline V gene encodes CDR1 GTSNPN and CDR2 SVGIG (reference sequence). CDR3 coding DNA: TGTGCCTGGAGTACGGGGGTGGAGGGGGAAAAACTGTTTTTT. Protein: CAWSTGVEGEKLFF.

The chain has TRBV5-6 and TRBJ2-7; no clear D. The CDR3 is made up of 14 amino acids. Germline loops: CDR1 SGHDT, CDR2 YYEEEE. The V and J ends lost 2 bases and 2 bases respectively, with 11 bases between them. The CDR3 DNA reads as TGTGCCAGCAGCTTACTATTTGACCCCTACGAGCAGTACTTC. Translated: CASSLLFDPYEQYF. Full variable domain (rest looked up from reference TRBV5-6 and TRBJ2-7): DAGVTQSPTHLIKTRGQQVTLRCSPKSGHDTVSWYQQALGQGPQFIFQYYEEEERQRGNFPDRFSGHQFPNYSSELNVNALLLGDSALYLCASSLLFDPYEQYFGPGTRLTVT.

The rearrangement joins TRBV6-1 to TRBJ1-6, with 8 bases fitting TRBD1. Germline loops: CDR1 MNHNS, CDR2 SASEGT. The CDR3 is made up of 14 amino acids. The ends lost 5 bases at V and 6 bases at J; junction bases unmatched: 3. Here the CDR3 reads CASSWTGPNSPLHF. CDR3 DNA sequence: TGTGCCAGCAGTTGGACAGGGCCTAATTCACCCCTCCACTTT.

The chain carries TRBV7-9 and TRBJ1-1; no definite D call. The CDR3 covers 13 residues. V was clipped by 1 base and J by 0 bases, with 3 bases between them. The germline gives CDR1 SEHNR, CDR2 FQNEAQ (reference sequence). The CDR3 is CASSLEVNTEAFF. The CDR3 nucleotides read TGTGCCAGCAGCTTAGAGGTGAACACTGAAGCTTTCTTT.

The chain joins TRBV11-2 to TRBJ2-1, with D hard to call. CDR3 length equals 15 residues. The V end was cut by 3 bases, the J end by 4 bases, with 13 bases between. Germline assignment: CDR1 SGHAT and CDR2 FQNNGV. The CDR3 DNA reads as TGTGCCAGCAGCTTGATATCAGGATTATACAATGAGCAGTTCTTC. It codes for CASSLISGLYNEQFF. The variable domain in full, completed from reference TRBV11-2 and TRBJ2-1, reads EAGVAQSPRYKIIEKRQSVAFWCNPISGHATLYWYQQILGQGPKLLIQFQNNGVVDDSQLPKDRFSAERLKGVDSTLKIQPAKLEDSAVYLCASSLISGLYNEQFFGPGTRLTVL.

The table lists this clone with a few counts. The DNA for the CDR3 is TGTGCCAGCAGTCGGGAGTACTCCTCTGGAAACACCATATATTTT. Its translation is CASSREYSSGNTIYF. This chain uses TRBV11-2 with TRBJ1-3; no definite D call. CDR1 and CDR2 from the germline V gene are SGHAT and FQNNGV. The CDR3 consists of 15 residues. V lost 6 bases, J lost 0 bases, and 12 bases lay in between.

The chain is built from TRBV27 and TRBJ2-7; D tentatively fits TRBD1 or TRBD2 (5 bases each). The germline V gene encodes CDR1 MNHEY and CDR2 SMNVEV (reference sequence). The length of the CDR3 is 15 residues. V lost 5 bases, J lost 3 bases, and 17 bases lay in between. DNA for the CDR3: TGTGCCAGCAGTCTGTCGTCGGGGCCCAACTACGAGCAGTACTTC. This translates into CASSLSSGPNYEQYF.

The CDR3 DNA sequence: TGTGCCAGCAGTGACACGGCGGAAACCGGGGAGCTGTTTTTT. Residues: CASSDTAETGELFF. The chain uses TRBV6-4 and TRBJ2-2; unclear D gene. Trimming removed 2 bases at V and 5 bases at J, with 9 bases between. The CDR3 length is 14 residues. CDR1 MRHNA and CDR2 SNTAGT come from the germline V gene.

This clone was seen a handful of times. The CDR3 sequence is CASSLMSGNTIYF. The CDR3 DNA sequence: TGTGCCAGCAGCCTTATGTCTGGAAACACCATATATTTT. The rearrangement uses TRBV9 and TRBJ1-3; the D is unclear. The germline V gene has CDR1 SGDLS and CDR2 YYNGEE. V was trimmed by 4 bases and J by 1 base, leaving 6 bases between them. This CDR3 spans 13 amino acids.

This chain joins TRBV28 and TRBJ1-3; the D gene is possibly TRBD1 (5 bases). Germline lookup yields CDR1 MDHEN and CDR2 SYDVKM. The V gene lost 6 bases and the J gene lost 4 bases, with 19 bases spanning the gap. This CDR3 has 16 residues. The CDR3 DNA follows: TGTGCCAGCAGCTCAGACGCCTGGGCAGGGGGAAACACCATATATTTT. Amino acid sequence: CASSSDAWAGGNTIYF.

The chain is built from TRBV5-6 and TRBJ2-1, with D unclear. The CDR3 covers 12 residues. The germline V and J ends were trimmed by 5 bases and 8 bases, with 11 bases remaining between them. Per germline, CDR1 SGHDT and CDR2 YYEEEE. The DNA of the CDR3 is TGTGCCAGCAGGTTAGGAGTCGATGAGCAGTTCTTC. Its translation: CASRLGVDEQFF.

This rearrangement joins TRBV28 to TRBJ2-7; D unclear. The length of the CDR3 is 11 residues. The V gene lost 6 bases and the J gene lost 5 bases, with 8 bases spanning the gap. Per germline, CDR1 MDHEN and CDR2 SYDVKM. The CDR3 region has the DNA TGTGCCAGCAGGTATGGAAACGAGCAGTACTTC. Protein: CASRYGNEQYF.

The CDR3 DNA sequence: TGTGCCAGCAGCCTGCTGGAGGCGAGGACAGATACGCAGTATTTT. The encoded protein is CASSLLEARTDTQYF. V gene TRBV7-9 combines with J gene TRBJ2-3, with D possibly being TRBD2 (5 bases). V gave up 5 bases and J gave up 3 bases, with 15 bases separating them. The germline CDR1 and CDR2 sequences are SEHNR and FQNEAQ (reference sequence). CDR3 length: 15 amino acids. Variable domain in full (rest from reference TRBV7-9 and TRBJ2-3): DTGVSQNPRHKITKRGQNVTFRCDPISEHNRLYWYRQTLGQGPEFLTYFQNEAQLEKSRLLSDRFSAERPKGSFSTLEIQRTEQGDSAMYLCASSLLEARTDTQYFGPGTRLTVL.

The V and J genes are TRBV6-1 and TRBJ1-4; D call uncertain. In germline, CDR1 is MNHNS, CDR2 SASEGT. The CDR3 sequence is 14 residues long. Trimming cost V 3 bases and J 7 bases, with 12 bases left between them. The chain's CDR3 is CASSDDGEFEKLFF. For the CDR3, the DNA is TGTGCCAGCAGTGACGACGGCGAGTTTGAAAAACTGTTTTTT.

The chain has TRBV7-9 and TRBJ2-7; 11 bases map to TRBD2. The ends lost 5 bases at V and 5 bases at J; junction bases unmatched: 5. The CDR3 has 14 amino acids. Germline CDR1 reads SEHNR; CDR2 reads FQNEAQ (reference sequence). The CDR3 DNA reads TGTGCCAGCAGCCCGGGACTAGCGGATAACGAGCAGTACTTC. Translating it yields CASSPGLADNEQYF.

The V call is TRBV7-9, the J call TRBJ2-1; D is undetermined. V lost 4 bases and J 4 bases, leaving 17 bases between the germline ends. Germline lookup yields CDR1 SEHNR and CDR2 FQNEAQ (reference sequence). The CDR3 is 16 residues long. CDR3 DNA sequence: TGTGCCAGCAGCTCACCGGACCCGAACCAATACAATGAGCAGTTCTTC. Residues: CASSSPDPNQYNEQFF.

Worth noting for this clone: The same CDR3 arises from other DNA sequences in this sample as well. This chain connects TRBV28 to TRBJ2-5, with 7 bases that match TRBD2. Per the germline V gene, CDR1 is MDHEN and CDR2 is SYDVKM. This CDR3 is built from 16 residues. V was clipped by 2 bases and J by 0 bases; unmatched bases: 6. The CDR3 DNA reads TGTGCCAGCAGTTTAGAGCCCAGCGGGAACCAAGAGACCCAGTACTTC. It is translated as CASSLEPSGNQETQYF.

The chain combines TRBV5-1 with TRBJ2-2; D may be TRBD2 (7 bases). Germline V gene lookup returns CDR1 SGHRS and CDR2 YFSETQ. The CDR3 consists of 17 residues. The V end was cut by 0 bases, the J end by 6 bases, with 18 bases between. CDR3 protein: CASSLGDMTGGAGELFF. Here the CDR3 DNA reads TGCGCCAGCAGCTTGGGGGACATGACGGGGGGCGCCGGGGAGCTGTTTTTT.

The chain has TRBV28 and TRBJ2-5; D may be TRBD2 (7 bases). V lost 5 bases to trimming and J lost 5 bases, with 21 bases between them. Germline lookup yields CDR1 MDHEN and CDR2 SYDVKM. The CDR3 consists of 16 residues. The DNA for the CDR3 is TGTGCCAGCAGTCCCCTCACCGGGGGGCTGAGGGAGACCCAGTACTTC. Protein sequence: CASSPLTGGLRETQYF.